The 9 T cell receptor beta chains in this list originate from one sample, sequenced in a study of CD8 T cells in Susac syndrome. Roughly 0.45 to 1 ug RNA was reverse transcribed with random hexamers. MiXCR, applied by TCRdb to the immunoSEQ multiplex PCR reads, yields one record per CDR3 protein. Here the sample spans about 70,000 distinct CDR3 sequences, 96% being singletons. Sequenced input: CD4+ T cells from PBMCs. These TCRs come from a human donor with multiple sclerosis.

The chain uses TRBV2 and TRBJ2-7, with a tentative D call TRBD1 (6 bases). V dropped 8 bases and J dropped 2 bases, with 13 bases sitting between them. Germline-derived CDR1 and CDR2 are SNHLY and FYNNEI. The CDR3 is 13 residues long. The CDR3 DNA reads as TGTGCCAGCGCCAGACAGGAACCCTACGAGCAGTACTTC. Amino acids: CASARQEPYEQYF.

This clonotype showed up just once. The V gene is TRBV29-1, the J gene TRBJ1-2, with D unresolved. Germline CDR1 is SQVTM and CDR2 is ANQGSEA. This CDR3 contains 15 residues. V dropped 1 base and J dropped 0 bases, with 12 bases sitting between them. The CDR3 loop is CSVEGRATANYGYTF. The CDR3, as DNA: TGCAGCGTTGAAGGACGTGCCACAGCTAACTATGGCTACACCTTC.

V and J are TRBV7-2 and TRBJ2-3, with 8 nucleotides matching TRBD2. The CDR3 is 17 residues long. V lost 0 bases to trimming and J lost 1 base; unmatched junction nucleotides: 6. The germline CDR1 and CDR2 sequences are SGHTA and FQGNSA. DNA for the CDR3: TGTGCCAGCAGCTTAGCTGCGAGACTAGCGCGCACAGATACGCAGTATTTT. As protein: CASSLAARLARTDTQYF.

The chain is built from TRBV6-5 and TRBJ2-5; TRBD1 aligns across 9 bases. The V gene's germline CDR1 is MNHEY and CDR2 SVGAGI. This CDR3 is built from 14 residues. The V segment lost 2 bases and the J segment 5 bases; nucleotides outside the gene matches: 3. CDR3 DNA sequence: TGTGCCAGCAGTTACAACAGGGGGCGGGAGACCCAGTACTTC. Protein sequence: CASSYNRGRETQYF.

The chain couples TRBV4-2 to TRBJ2-5, with TRBD2 matching 8 bases. V gave up 3 bases and J gave up 1 base; unmatched junction bases: 10. CDR1 and CDR2 from the germline V gene are LGHNA and YNFKEQ. The CDR3 runs to 17 residues. The CDR3 sequence: CASSQVAGLISQETQYF. In DNA, the CDR3 is TGTGCCAGCAGCCAGGTAGCGGGGCTCATCTCCCAAGAGACCCAGTACTTC.

The rearrangement joins TRBV24-1 to TRBJ2-3, with D perhaps matching TRBD2 (6 bases). V was trimmed by 5 bases and J by 0 bases, leaving 8 bases between them. The CDR3 length is 14 residues. Germline V gene lookup returns CDR1 KGHDR and CDR2 SFDVKD. CDR3 nucleotides: TGTGCCACCAGTGTAAGCGGGAGCACAGATACGCAGTATTTT. Protein sequence: CATSVSGSTDTQYF.

V is TRBV29-1 and J is TRBJ2-3; TRBD2 matches 12 bases. The trim removed 6 bases at V and 4 bases at J, leaving 11 bases unmatched. The CDR3 extends over 16 amino acids. Per the germline V gene, CDR1 is SQVTM and CDR2 is ANQGSEA. CDR3 amino acids: CSVVVTSGGPPDTQYF. Written as DNA, the CDR3 is TGCAGCGTCGTTGTAACTAGCGGGGGGCCGCCAGATACGCAGTATTTT.

V and J are TRBV7-2 and TRBJ1-1; D is unclear. Germline CDR1 and CDR2: SGHTA and FQGNSA. V lost 5 bases and J lost 5, with 15 bases in between. The CDR3 runs to 14 residues. Here the CDR3 DNA reads TGTGCCAGCAGCCCCGATGCGGGCACGACTGAAGCTTTCTTT. The encoded protein is CASSPDAGTTEAFF. Full variable domain (missing parts from reference TRBV7-2 and TRBJ1-1): GAGVSQSPSNKVTEKGKDVELRCDPISGHTALYWYRQSLGQGLEFLIYFQGNSAPDKSGLPSDRFSAERTGGSVSTLTIQRTQQEDSAVYLCASSPDAGTTEAFFGQGTRLTVV.

This clonotype occurred once. V and J are TRBV5-6 and TRBJ1-2; 9 bases fit TRBD1. Germline loops: CDR1 SGHDT, CDR2 YYEEEE. V trimming: 4 bases; J trimming: 1 base; junction bases outside the gene matches: 5. The CDR3 contains 15 residues. The CDR3 is CASSGTGTLNYGYTF. The CDR3 nucleotides are TGTGCCAGCAGCGGGACAGGGACCCTTAACTATGGCTACACCTTC.